This T cell receptor beta chain was obtained from a study of cytomegalovirus exposure and HLA in healthy donors. The CDR3 sequence is 14 residues long. In germline, CDR1 is MGHDK, CDR2 SYGVNS. Trimming cost V 0 bases and J 5 bases, with 8 bases left between them. In the PCR, 60 Vbeta and 13 Jbeta primers were used. Profiled with immunoSEQ multiplex PCR; TCRdb holds only in-frame clones, not every one. Among 110,000 to 150,000 clones, roughly 71% were seen once, and the ten largest hold 6.5% to 9%. Input material: PBMCs. The chain joins TRBV25-1 to TRBJ2-1, with D possibly TRBD1 on 6 matching bases. This receptor was obtained from a man aged 25 to 40 in good health and CMV-seronegative. This CDR3 is CASSEYYRDNEQFF. CDR3 bases: TGTGCCAGCAGTGAATATTACAGGGACAATGAGCAGTTCTTC.